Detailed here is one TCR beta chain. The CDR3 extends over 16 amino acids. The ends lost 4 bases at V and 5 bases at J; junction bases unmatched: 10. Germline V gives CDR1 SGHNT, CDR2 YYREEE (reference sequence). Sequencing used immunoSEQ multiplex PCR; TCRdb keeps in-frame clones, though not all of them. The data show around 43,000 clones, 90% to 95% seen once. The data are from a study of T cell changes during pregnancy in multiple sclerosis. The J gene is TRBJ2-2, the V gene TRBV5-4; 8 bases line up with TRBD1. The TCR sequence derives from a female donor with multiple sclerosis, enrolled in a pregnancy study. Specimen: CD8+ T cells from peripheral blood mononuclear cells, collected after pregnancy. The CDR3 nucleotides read TGTGCCAGCAGCACAGCCCCCAGGGGGCCGACCGGGGAGCTGTTTTTT. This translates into CASSTAPRGPTGELFF.